Here is one TCR beta chain with its context. Authors' methods: Nucleated cell counts were estimated from reference gene primer amplification. TCRdb keeps only in-frame clones here, not all; method: immunoSEQ multiplex PCR. From that table come the V and J calls and clone size; the DNA was used to work out D and trimming. The sample has 250,000 or so clones, around nine tenths seen once; the top ten hold roughly 8.5%. The sample originates from a study of blood T cell repertoires in COVID-19. Overall study: There were acute and convalescent COVID-19 samples, and they came from the United States, Italy and Spain. The analysed material was cDNA or gDNA that came from T cells, B-cell-depleted T cells, or PBMCs.

From germline, CDR1 is WNHNN and CDR2 SYGVQD (reference sequence). The CDR3 runs to 13 residues. Trimming left V 6 bases short and J 2 bases short, with 9 bases between. Material for sequencing was peripheral blood. The V gene is TRBV10-1, the J gene TRBJ2-3, with D perhaps TRBD2 (5 bases). The clonotype comes from a man aged 35 to 55 with active or convalescent COVID-19. The CDR3: CASRSGFTDTQYF. The CDR3 coding sequence is TGCGCCAGCAGAAGCGGTTTCACAGATACGCAGTATTTT.